These T cell receptor beta chains were read from a single sample in a study of CD8 T cells in Susac syndrome. Using its own MiXCR run on the immunoSEQ multiplex PCR reads, TCRdb lists one record per CDR3 protein. The sample shows about 300,000 distinct CDR3 sequences, about 88% of them seen only once. Sample: CD8+ T cells from PBMCs. All receptors derive from a human donor with multiple sclerosis. CDR3s include the opening cysteine and the closing phenylalanine or tryptophan. Each record gives: V gene, clone size, CDR3 length, D gene, J gene, CDR3 protein, CDR3 DNA. The D gene is left open where the match is weak. Only part of the rows carry a size: once, few, many, or a class if the clone is expanded.

TRBV4-3	.	18	TRBD1	TRBJ2-3	CASSQDPQGADTTDTQYF	TGCGCCAGCAGCCAAGATCCCCAGGGGGCGGATACCACAGATACGCAGTATTTT
TRBV7-9	.	16	.	TRBJ1-2	CASSSTPDRANYGYTF	TGTGCCAGCAGCTCCACACCGGACAGAGCTAACTATGGCTACACCTTC
TRBV12-3/TRBV12-4	.	15	TRBD1	TRBJ1-1	CASSPGRGLNTEAFF	TGTGCCAGCAGTCCCGGGAGGGGGCTGAACACTGAAGCTTTCTTT
TRBV4-3	.	16	.	TRBJ2-5	CASSQFYEGEDETQYF	TGCGCCAGCAGCCAATTCTACGAGGGGGAGGATGAGACCCAGTACTTC
TRBV7-2	.	14	.	TRBJ2-1	CASLGGSSYNEQFF	TGTGCCAGCTTGGGCGGCAGCTCCTACAATGAGCAGTTCTTC
TRBV20-1	few	20	TRBD2	TRBJ2-3	CSATFETSGSKSGPTDTQYF	TGCAGTGCTACCTTTGAGACTAGCGGGAGTAAGTCAGGCCCCACAGATACGCAGTATTTT
TRBV6-6	.	13	.	TRBJ2-3	CASSSPLRDTQYF	TGTGCCAGCAGTTCACCGTTGAGGGATACGCAGTATTTT
TRBV4-1	.	15	.	TRBJ1-1	CASSQQSTGYTEAFF	TGCGCCAGCAGCCAACAAAGTACCGGGTACACTGAAGCTTTCTTT
TRBV9	once	14	TRBD1	TRBJ2-7	CASSGGQGATEQYF	TGTGCCAGCAGCGGGGGACAGGGGGCAACGGAGCAGTACTTC
TRBV28	.	15	TRBD2	TRBJ2-3	CASLITGGGVDTQYF	TGTGCCAGCCTCATTACAGGTGGGGGGGTCGATACGCAGTATTTT
TRBV2	.	15	TRBD2	TRBJ2-7	CASREASGRIYEQYF	TGTGCCAGCAGGGAGGCCAGCGGGAGAATTTACGAGCAGTACTTC
TRBV5-6	.	14	.	TRBJ1-5	CASSGAGAGQPQHF	TGTGCCAGCAGCGGTGCAGGGGCGGGCCAGCCCCAGCATTTT
TRBV7-9	.	13	TRBD1	TRBJ2-1	CASSSTGENEQFF	TGTGCCAGCAGCTCAACAGGGGAGAATGAGCAGTTCTTC
TRBV9	few	15	.	TRBJ2-1	CASSVGGGTYNEQFF	TGTGCCAGCAGCGTAGGAGGAGGGACGTACAATGAGCAGTTCTTC
TRBV6-6	.	14	.	TRBJ1-5	CATYRGGVNQPQHF	TGTGCCACCTACAGAGGGGGAGTCAATCAGCCCCAGCATTTT
TRBV24-1	.	14	TRBD1	TRBJ2-2	CATGDRMNTGELFF	TGTGCCACCGGGGACAGGATGAACACCGGGGAGCTGTTTTTT
TRBV28	.	15	.	TRBJ2-3	CASSLWGGGTDTQYF	TGTGCCAGCAGTTTATGGGGCGGGGGCACAGATACGCAGTATTTT
TRBV28	.	14	.	TRBJ2-7	CASSPPPKPYEQYF	TGTGCCAGCAGTCCACCTCCCAAGCCCTACGAGCAGTACTTC
TRBV6-6	.	11	.	TRBJ2-1	CASSYEPEQFF	TGTGCCAGCAGTTACGAGCCTGAGCAGTTCTTC
TRBV19	.	13	.	TRBJ1-5	CASIPGFNQPQHF	TGTGCCAGTATCCCAGGGTTCAATCAGCCCCAGCATTTT
TRBV28	.	13	.	TRBJ2-5	CASGKGHQETQYF	TGTGCCAGCGGGAAGGGACATCAAGAGACCCAGTACTTC
TRBV20-1	.	17	TRBD2	TRBJ2-3	CSASWGASGDGTDTQYF	TGCAGTGCTAGCTGGGGGGCTAGCGGGGATGGCACAGATACGCAGTATTTT
TRBV4-3	once	17	TRBD2	TRBJ2-1	CASSKESSGSPYNEQFF	TGCGCCAGCAGCAAGGAGTCTAGCGGGAGCCCCTACAATGAGCAGTTCTTC
TRBV7-9	.	10	.	TRBJ1-1	CASSVVEAFF	TGTGCCAGCAGCGTCGTCGAAGCTTTCTTT
TRBV7-9	.	14	.	TRBJ1-2	CASSLGSAPGGYTF	TGTGCCAGCAGCTTAGGATCTGCACCGGGGGGCTACACCTTC
TRBV20-1	.	13	.	TRBJ2-7	CSAKDSGEVEQYF	TGCAGTGCTAAAGACAGTGGGGAGGTGGAGCAGTACTTC
TRBV28	.	16	TRBD1	TRBJ2-4	CASSLPSGTGADIQYF	TGTGCCAGCAGTTTGCCGTCCGGGACAGGGGCGGACATTCAGTACTTC
TRBV7-9	.	13	.	TRBJ2-7	CASSGLTSYEQYF	TGTGCCAGCAGCGGGCTGACATCCTACGAGCAGTACTTC
TRBV29-1	.	16	TRBD2	TRBJ2-1	CSVPGLAGADYNEQFF	TGCAGCGTTCCGGGACTAGCGGGGGCTGACTACAATGAGCAGTTCTTC
TRBV6-2/TRBV6-3	.	14	.	TRBJ1-1	CASSYTEGGTEAFF	TGTGCCAGCAGTTACACAGAGGGGGGCACTGAAGCTTTCTTT
TRBV7-8	.	12	.	TRBJ2-7	CASSILQGEQYF	TGTGCCAGCAGCATTTTACAGGGAGAGCAGTACTTC
TRBV12-3/TRBV12-4	.	16	.	TRBJ2-1	CASSPEGLPTTNEQFF	TGTGCCAGCAGCCCGGAGGGCCTCCCGACGACCAATGAGCAGTTCTTC
TRBV28	.	17	.	TRBJ2-2	CASRTLVEGPNTGELFF	TGTGCCAGCAGGACTCTGGTGGAGGGGCCGAACACCGGGGAGCTGTTTTTT
TRBV4-3	.	17	.	TRBJ1-5	CASSQDFLPGFNQPQHF	TGCGCCAGCAGCCAAGATTTTTTGCCGGGATTCAATCAGCCCCAGCATTTT
TRBV7-9	.	14	TRBD1	TRBJ2-7	CASSAPGQTDEQYF	TGTGCCAGCAGCGCCCCGGGACAGACCGACGAGCAGTACTTC
TRBV9	.	13	.	TRBJ1-2	CASSEGIAYGYTF	TGTGCCAGCAGCGAGGGAATTGCCTATGGCTACACCTTC
TRBV11-2	.	18	TRBD2	TRBJ2-1	CASSLGGLAGTLYNEQFF	TGTGCCAGCAGCTTAGGGGGGCTAGCGGGAACGTTGTACAATGAGCAGTTCTTC
TRBV6-2/TRBV6-3	once	14	.	TRBJ1-1	CASSYRGAYSEAFF	TGTGCCAGCAGTTACAGAGGGGCTTATTCTGAAGCTTTCTTT
TRBV7-9	few	17	TRBD2	TRBJ2-1	CASSFFWTSVDVNEQFF	TGTGCCAGCAGCTTCTTCTGGACTAGCGTCGATGTTAATGAGCAGTTCTTC
TRBV7-2	.	17	.	TRBJ2-7	CASSLLGGEPYIDEQYF	TGTGCCAGCAGCTTATTGGGCGGGGAGCCATATATCGACGAGCAGTACTTC
TRBV12-3/TRBV12-4	.	11	.	TRBJ2-1	CASSPRNEQFF	TGTGCCAGCAGTCCTAGGAATGAGCAGTTCTTC
TRBV7-9	.	14	.	TRBJ1-6	CASSFAGSNSPLHF	TGTGCCAGCAGCTTTGCGGGGAGTAATTCACCCCTCCACTTT
TRBV21-1	once	16	.	TRBJ2-5	CASSNWTSGSSETQYF	TGTGCCAGCAGCAATTGGACTAGCGGGAGTTCGGAGACCCAGTACTTC
TRBV28	.	16	TRBD1	TRBJ2-7	CASSLLWDRGVYEQYF	TGTGCCAGCAGCCTACTTTGGGACAGAGGAGTCTACGAGCAGTACTTC
TRBV28	.	16	.	TRBJ2-7	CASSAGVKLLSYEQYF	TGTGCCAGCAGTGCCGGTGTAAAGCTTCTCTCCTACGAGCAGTACTTC
TRBV6-5	.	14	TRBD2	TRBJ2-1	CASSSMTGGNEQFF	TGTGCCAGCAGCTCCATGACGGGGGGAAATGAGCAGTTCTTC